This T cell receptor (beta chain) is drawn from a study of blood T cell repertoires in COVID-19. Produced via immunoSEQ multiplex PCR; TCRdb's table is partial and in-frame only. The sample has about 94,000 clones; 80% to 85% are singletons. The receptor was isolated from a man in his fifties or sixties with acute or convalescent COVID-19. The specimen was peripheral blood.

The CDR3 here is CASSLERGVTDTQYF. Written as DNA, the CDR3 is TGTGCCAGCAGCTTAGAACGGGGGGTGACAGATACGCAGTATTTT. This chain links TRBV7-2 with TRBJ2-3; 7 nucleotides match TRBD2. V lost 1 base, J lost 3 bases, and 4 bases stayed unmatched. The CDR3 is 15 residues long. Looked up from germline, CDR1 is SGHTA and CDR2 is FQGNSA.